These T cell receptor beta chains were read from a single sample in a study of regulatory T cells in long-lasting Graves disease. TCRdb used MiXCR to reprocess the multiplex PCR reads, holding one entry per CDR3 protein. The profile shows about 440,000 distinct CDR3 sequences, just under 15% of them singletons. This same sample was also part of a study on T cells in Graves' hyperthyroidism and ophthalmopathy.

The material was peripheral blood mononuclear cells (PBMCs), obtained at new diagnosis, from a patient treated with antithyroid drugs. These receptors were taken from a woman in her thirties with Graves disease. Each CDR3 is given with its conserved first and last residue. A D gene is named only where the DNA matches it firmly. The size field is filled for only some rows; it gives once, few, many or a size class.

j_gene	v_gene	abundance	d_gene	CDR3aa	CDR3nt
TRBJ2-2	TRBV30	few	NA	CAWRWVGGTGELFF	TGTGCCTGGAGGTGGGTGGGAGGCACCGGGGAGCTGTTTTTT
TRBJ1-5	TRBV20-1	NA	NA	CSALHYQPQHF	TGCAGTGCCTTACATTATCAGCCCCAGCATTTT
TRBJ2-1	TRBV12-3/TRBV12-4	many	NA	CASSPIAWRPTYNEQFF	TGTGCCAGCAGTCCCATAGCATGGCGACCCACCTACAATGAGCAGTTCTTC
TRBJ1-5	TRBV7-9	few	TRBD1	CASSSGGTSNQPQHF	TGTGCCAGCAGCTCAGGGGGCACGAGCAATCAGCCCCAGCATTTT
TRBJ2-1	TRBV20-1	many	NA	CSATQGAQFF	TGCAGTGCGACGCAGGGCGCGCAGTTCTTC
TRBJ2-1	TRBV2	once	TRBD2	CASSHGLGTSGSGYNEQFF	TGTGCCAGCAGCCACGGATTGGGGACTAGCGGGAGTGGCTACAATGAGCAGTTCTTC
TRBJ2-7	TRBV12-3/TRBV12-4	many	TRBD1	CASSATGTGFQYF	TGTGCCAGCAGTGCTACCGGGACAGGGTTCCAGTACTTC
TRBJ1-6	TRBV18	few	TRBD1	CASSPRQGFSPLHF	TGTGCCAGCTCACCGCGACAGGGTTTCTCACCCCTCCACTTT
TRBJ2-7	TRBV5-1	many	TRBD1	CASSLVGQGSYEQYF	TGCGCCAGCAGCTTGGTGGGACAGGGGAGCTACGAGCAGTACTTC
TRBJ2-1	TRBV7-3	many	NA	CASSSPLRNEQFF	TGTGCCAGCAGCTCCCCGTTACGGAATGAGCAGTTCTTC
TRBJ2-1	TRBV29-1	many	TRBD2	CSGVGWWAGESYNEQFF	TGCAGCGGTGTTGGTTGGTGGGCGGGAGAGTCCTACAATGAGCAGTTCTTC
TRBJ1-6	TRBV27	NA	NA	CASSFKTGSYNSPLHF	TGTGCCAGCAGTTTCAAGACAGGCTCCTATAATTCACCCCTCCACTTT
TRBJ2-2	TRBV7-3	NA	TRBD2	CASRLTSGSRTGELFF	TGTGCCAGCAGGTTGACTAGCGGGAGTCGCACCGGGGAGCTGTTTTTT
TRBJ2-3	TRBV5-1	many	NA	CASSLGSPLDTQYF	TGCGCCAGCAGCTTGGGGTCTCCCCTCGATACGCAGTATTTT
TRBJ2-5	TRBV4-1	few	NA	CASSPVAGGGETQYF	TGCGCCAGCAGCCCCGTGGCAGGGGGAGGAGAGACCCAGTACTTC
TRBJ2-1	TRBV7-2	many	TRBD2	CASSLEGGRGYEQFF	TGTGCCAGCAGCTTAGAAGGCGGGAGAGGGTATGAGCAGTTCTTC
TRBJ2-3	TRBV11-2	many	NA	CASSPRADTQYF	TGTGCCAGCAGCCCCCGAGCAGATACGCAGTATTTT
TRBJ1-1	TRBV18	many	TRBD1	CASSPGTGEANTEAFF	TGTGCCAGCTCACCGGGAACAGGGGAAGCGAACACTGAAGCTTTCTTT
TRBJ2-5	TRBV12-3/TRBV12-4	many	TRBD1	CASSPATGDRQETQYF	TGTGCCAGCAGTCCCGCCACCGGGGACAGGCAAGAGACCCAGTACTTC
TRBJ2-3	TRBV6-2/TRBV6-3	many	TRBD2	CASSDRLSGSRADTQYF	TGTGCCAGCAGTGACCGTCTCAGCGGGAGTAGGGCAGATACGCAGTATTTT
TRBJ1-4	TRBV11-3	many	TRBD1	CASSLGTGMTEKLFF	TGTGCCAGCAGCTTAGGGACAGGGATGACTGAAAAACTGTTTTTT
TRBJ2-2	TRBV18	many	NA	CASSPVPRAGELFF	TGTGCCAGCTCACCGGTGCCCCGGGCAGGGGAGCTGTTTTTT
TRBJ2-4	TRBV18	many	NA	CASSPGTAAAKNIQYF	TGTGCCAGCTCACCCGGGACCGCCGCAGCCAAAAACATTCAGTACTTC
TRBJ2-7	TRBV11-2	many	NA	CASSDISGLSYEQYF	TGTGCCAGCAGCGATATCTCGGGACTCTCCTACGAGCAGTACTTC
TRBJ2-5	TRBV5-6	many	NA	CASSRRRETQYF	TGTGCCAGCAGCCGGCGGCGGGAGACCCAGTACTTC
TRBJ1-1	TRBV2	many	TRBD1	CASSGQGNTEAFF	TGTGCCAGCAGCGGACAGGGAAACACTGAAGCTTTCTTT
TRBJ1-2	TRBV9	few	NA	CASSVGGTVFSYGYTF	TGTGCCAGCAGCGTAGGGGGGACGGTTTTTTCCTATGGCTACACCTTC
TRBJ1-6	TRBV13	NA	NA	CASSGAGRTNSPLHF	TGTGCCAGCTCAGGGGCAGGCCGGACTAATTCACCCCTCCACTTT
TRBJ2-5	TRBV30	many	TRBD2	CAWTDPATSGRETQYF	TGTGCCTGGACCGACCCGGCGACTAGCGGGAGAGAGACCCAGTACTTC
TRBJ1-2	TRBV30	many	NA	CAWSLGPPEPYGYTF	TGTGCCTGGAGTCTGGGGCCCCCGGAACCCTATGGCTACACCTTC
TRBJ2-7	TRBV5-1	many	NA	CASSLSHTSYEQYF	TGCGCCAGCAGCTTGTCACACACATCCTACGAGCAGTACTTC
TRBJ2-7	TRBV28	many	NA	CASSLGGLDEQYF	TGTGCCAGCAGTTTAGGAGGGTTGGACGAGCAGTACTTC
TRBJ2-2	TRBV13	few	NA	CASSPRGLAYPGELFF	TGTGCCAGCAGCCCTCGGGGGTTGGCCTACCCCGGGGAGCTGTTTTTT
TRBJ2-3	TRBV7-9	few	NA	CASSLWGGPLTDTQYF	TGTGCCAGCAGCCTATGGGGCGGGCCGCTCACAGATACGCAGTATTTT
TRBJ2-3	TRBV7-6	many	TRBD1	CASSPRTGQGADTQYF	TGTGCCAGCAGCCCGCGGACAGGGCAGGGGGCAGATACGCAGTATTTT
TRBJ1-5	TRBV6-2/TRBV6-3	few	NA	CASSYWRGQPQHF	TGTGCCAGCAGTTACTGGAGGGGCCAGCCCCAGCATTTT